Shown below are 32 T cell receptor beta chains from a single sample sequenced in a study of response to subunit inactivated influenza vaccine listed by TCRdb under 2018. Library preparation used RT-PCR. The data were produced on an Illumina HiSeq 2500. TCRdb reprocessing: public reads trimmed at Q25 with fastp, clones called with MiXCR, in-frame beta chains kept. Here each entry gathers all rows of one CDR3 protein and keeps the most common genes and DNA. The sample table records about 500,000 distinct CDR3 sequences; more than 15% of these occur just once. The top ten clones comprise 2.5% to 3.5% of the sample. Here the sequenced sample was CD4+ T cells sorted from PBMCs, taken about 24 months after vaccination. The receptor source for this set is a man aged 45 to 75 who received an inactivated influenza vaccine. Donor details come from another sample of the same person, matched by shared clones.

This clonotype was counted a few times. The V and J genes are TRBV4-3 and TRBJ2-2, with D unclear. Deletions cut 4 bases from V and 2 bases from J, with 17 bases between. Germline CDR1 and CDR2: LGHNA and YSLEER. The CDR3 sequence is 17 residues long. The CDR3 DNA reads TGCGCCAGCAGCCTCCTCCCCGTGGGTGGTAACACCGGGGAGCTGTTTTTT. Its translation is CASSLLPVGGNTGELFF.

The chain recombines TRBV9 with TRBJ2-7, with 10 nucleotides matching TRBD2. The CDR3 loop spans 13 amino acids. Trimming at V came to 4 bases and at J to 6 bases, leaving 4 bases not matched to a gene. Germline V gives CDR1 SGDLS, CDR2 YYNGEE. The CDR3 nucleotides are TGTGCCAGCAGCCCTTGGACTAGCGGCGAGCAGTACTTC. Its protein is CASSPWTSGEQYF.

The CDR3 reads CASSLYSLAGDYEQYF. The CDR3 nucleotides are TGTGCCAGCAGCTTGTATTCACTAGCGGGAGACTACGAGCAGTACTTC. The V and J genes are TRBV7-6 and TRBJ2-7; the match to TRBD2 covers 11 bases. Trimming removed 3 bases from V and 3 bases from J; junction bases left unmatched: 7. Germline CDR1 and CDR2: SGHVS and FNYEAQ. The CDR3 spans 16 residues.

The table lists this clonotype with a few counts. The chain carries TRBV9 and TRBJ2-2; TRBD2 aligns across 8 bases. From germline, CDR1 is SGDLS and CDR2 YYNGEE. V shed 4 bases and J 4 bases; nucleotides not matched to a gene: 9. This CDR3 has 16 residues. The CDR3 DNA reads TGTGCCAGCAGCATCTTAGCGGGATCGGGCACCGGGGAGCTGTTTTTT. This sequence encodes CASSILAGSGTGELFF.

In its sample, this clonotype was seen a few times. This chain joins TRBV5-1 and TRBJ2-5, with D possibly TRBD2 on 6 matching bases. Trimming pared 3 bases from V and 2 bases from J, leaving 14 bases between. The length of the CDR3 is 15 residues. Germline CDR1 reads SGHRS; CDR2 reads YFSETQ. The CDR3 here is CASSSSEGTQETQYF. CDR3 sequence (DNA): TGCGCCAGCAGCTCCTCAGAAGGGACTCAAGAGACCCAGTACTTC.

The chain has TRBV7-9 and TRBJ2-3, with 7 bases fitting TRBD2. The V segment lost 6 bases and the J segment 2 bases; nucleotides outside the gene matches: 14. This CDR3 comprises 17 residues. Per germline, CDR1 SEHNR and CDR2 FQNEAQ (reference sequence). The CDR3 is CASRSFWASGPTDTQYF. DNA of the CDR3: TGTGCCAGCAGGAGCTTTTGGGCTAGCGGACCCACAGATACGCAGTATTTT.

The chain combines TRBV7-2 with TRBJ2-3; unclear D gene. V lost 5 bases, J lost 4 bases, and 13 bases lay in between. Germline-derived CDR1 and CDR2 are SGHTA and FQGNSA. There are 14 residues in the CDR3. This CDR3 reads CASSTYPLSDTQYF. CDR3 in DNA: TGTGCCAGCAGCACCTATCCCTTGTCAGATACGCAGTATTTT.

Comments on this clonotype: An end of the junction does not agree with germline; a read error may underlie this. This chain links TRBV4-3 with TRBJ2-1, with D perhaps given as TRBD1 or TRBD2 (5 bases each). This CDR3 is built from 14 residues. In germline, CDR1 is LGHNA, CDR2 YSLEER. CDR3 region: CANSQELGEVEQFF. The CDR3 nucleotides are TGCGCCAACAGCCAAGAATTGGGGGAAGTTGAGCAGTTCTTC.

The CDR3 protein is CASSPAGVNEQYF. The CDR3 DNA reads TGTGCCAGCAGCCCCGCAGGGGTCAACGAGCAGTACTTC. V and J are TRBV12-3 or TRBV12-4 and TRBJ2-7, with a weak D call TRBD1 (6 bases). The CDR3 contains 13 residues. V lost 6 bases to trimming and J lost 5 bases, with 14 bases between them.

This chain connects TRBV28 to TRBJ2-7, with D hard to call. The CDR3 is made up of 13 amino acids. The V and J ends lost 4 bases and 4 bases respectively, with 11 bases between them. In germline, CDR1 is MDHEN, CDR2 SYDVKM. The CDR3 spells CASSSIHWYEQYF. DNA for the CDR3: TGTGCCAGCAGTTCAATCCACTGGTACGAGCAGTACTTC.

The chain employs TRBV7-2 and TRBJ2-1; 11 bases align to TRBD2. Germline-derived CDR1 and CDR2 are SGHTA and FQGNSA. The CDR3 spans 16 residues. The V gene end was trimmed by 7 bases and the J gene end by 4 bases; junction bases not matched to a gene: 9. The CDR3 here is CASTTLAGGAYNEQFF. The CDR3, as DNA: TGTGCCAGCACGACGTTAGCGGGGGGGGCGTACAATGAGCAGTTCTTC.

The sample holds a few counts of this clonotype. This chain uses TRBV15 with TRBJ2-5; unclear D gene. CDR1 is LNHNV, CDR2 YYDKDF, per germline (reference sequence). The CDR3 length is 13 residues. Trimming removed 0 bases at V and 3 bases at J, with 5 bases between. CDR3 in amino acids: CATSRDTKETQYF. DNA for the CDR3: TGTGCCACCAGCAGAGACACAAAAGAGACCCAGTACTTC.

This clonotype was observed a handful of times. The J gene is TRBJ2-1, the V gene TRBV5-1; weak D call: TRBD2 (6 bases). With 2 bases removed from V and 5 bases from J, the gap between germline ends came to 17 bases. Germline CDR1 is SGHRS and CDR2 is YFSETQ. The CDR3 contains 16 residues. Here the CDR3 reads CASSLGGTNTDNEQFF. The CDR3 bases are TGCGCCAGCAGCTTAGGCGGGACCAACACAGACAATGAGCAGTTCTTC.

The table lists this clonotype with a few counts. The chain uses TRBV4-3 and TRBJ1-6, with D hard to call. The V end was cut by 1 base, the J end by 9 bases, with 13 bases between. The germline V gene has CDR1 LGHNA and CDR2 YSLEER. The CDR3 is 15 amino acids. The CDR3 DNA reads TGCGCCAGCAGCCAAGTGAAGGGTGGGAGTTCACCCCTCCACTTT. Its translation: CASSQVKGGSSPLHF.

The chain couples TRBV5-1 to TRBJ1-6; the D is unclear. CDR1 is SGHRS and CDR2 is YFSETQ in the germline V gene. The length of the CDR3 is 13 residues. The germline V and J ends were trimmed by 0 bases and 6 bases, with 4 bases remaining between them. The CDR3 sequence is CASSLEPNSPLHF. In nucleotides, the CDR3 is TGCGCCAGCAGCTTGGAACCTAATTCACCCCTCCACTTT.

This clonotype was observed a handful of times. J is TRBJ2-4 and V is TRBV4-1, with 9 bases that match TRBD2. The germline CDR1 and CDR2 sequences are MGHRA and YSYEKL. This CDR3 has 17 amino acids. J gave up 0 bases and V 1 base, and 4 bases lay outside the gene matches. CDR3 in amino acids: CASSQGPSGAAKNIQYF. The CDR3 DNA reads TGCGCCAGCAGCCAAGGGCCTAGCGGGGCAGCCAAAAACATTCAGTACTTC.

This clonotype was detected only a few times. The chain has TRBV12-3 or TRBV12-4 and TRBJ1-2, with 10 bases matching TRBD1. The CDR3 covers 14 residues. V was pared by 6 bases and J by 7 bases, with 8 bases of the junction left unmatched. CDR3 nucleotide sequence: TGTGCCAGCAGACCACTCGGACAGGGGGTTGGCTACACCTTC. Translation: CASRPLGQGVGYTF.

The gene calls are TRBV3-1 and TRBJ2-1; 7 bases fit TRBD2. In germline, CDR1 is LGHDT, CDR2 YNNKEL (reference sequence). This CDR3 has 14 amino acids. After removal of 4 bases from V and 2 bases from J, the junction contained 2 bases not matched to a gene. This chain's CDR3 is CASSRGTTYNEQFF. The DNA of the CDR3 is TGTGCCAGCAGCCGGGGGACTACCTACAATGAGCAGTTCTTC.

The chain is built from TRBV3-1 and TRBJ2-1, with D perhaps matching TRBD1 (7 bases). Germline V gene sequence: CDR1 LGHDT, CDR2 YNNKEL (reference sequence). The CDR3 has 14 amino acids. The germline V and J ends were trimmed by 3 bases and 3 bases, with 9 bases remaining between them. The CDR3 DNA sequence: TGTGCCAGCAGCCAGCGGGACAGCTACAATGAGCAGTTCTTC. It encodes CASSQRDSYNEQFF.

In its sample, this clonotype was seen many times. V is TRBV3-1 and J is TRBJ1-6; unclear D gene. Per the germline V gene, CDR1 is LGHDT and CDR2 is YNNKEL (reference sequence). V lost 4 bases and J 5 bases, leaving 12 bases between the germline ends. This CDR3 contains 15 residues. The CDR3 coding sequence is TGTGCCAGCAGCCCCCCGGGGAGGGATAATTCACCCCTCCACTTT. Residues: CASSPPGRDNSPLHF.

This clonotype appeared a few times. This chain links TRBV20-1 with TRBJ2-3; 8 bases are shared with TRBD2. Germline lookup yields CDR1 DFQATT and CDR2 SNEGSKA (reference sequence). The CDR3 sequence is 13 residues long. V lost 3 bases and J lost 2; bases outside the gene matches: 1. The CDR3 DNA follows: TGCAGTGCTAGCGGGAGGGTCACAGATACGCAGTATTTT. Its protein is CSASGRVTDTQYF.

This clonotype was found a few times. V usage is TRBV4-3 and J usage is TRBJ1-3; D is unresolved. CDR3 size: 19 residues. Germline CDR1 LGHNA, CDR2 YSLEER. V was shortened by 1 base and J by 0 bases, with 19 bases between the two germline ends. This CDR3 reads CASSQAAPRGRSSGNTIYF. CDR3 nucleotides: TGCGCCAGCAGCCAAGCCGCACCGCGGGGAAGAAGCTCTGGAAACACCATATATTTT.

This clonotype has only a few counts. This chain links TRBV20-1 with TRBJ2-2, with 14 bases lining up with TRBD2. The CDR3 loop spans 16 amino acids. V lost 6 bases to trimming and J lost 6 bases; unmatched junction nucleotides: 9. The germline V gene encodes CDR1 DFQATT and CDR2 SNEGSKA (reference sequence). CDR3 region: CSARTSGGMLPGELFF. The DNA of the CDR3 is TGCAGTGCGAGGACTAGCGGGGGGATGTTGCCCGGGGAGCTGTTTTTT.

The CDR3 DNA reads TGTGCCAGCTCACCAAGTGGCTCTGGAAACACCATATATTTT. As protein: CASSPSGSGNTIYF. The chain uses TRBV18 and TRBJ1-3; D is unclear. V lost 2 bases, J lost 0 bases, and 5 bases lay in between. This CDR3 comprises 14 residues. The germline V gene has CDR1 KGHSH and CDR2 LQKENI.

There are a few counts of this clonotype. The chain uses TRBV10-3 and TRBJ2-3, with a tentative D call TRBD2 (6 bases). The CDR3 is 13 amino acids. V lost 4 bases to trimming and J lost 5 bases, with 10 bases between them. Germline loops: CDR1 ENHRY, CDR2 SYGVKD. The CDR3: CAISVHSGDTQYF. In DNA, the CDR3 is TGTGCCATCAGTGTACATAGCGGAGATACGCAGTATTTT.

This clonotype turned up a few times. CDR3 amino acids: CASSPQGQGRSYGYTF. In nucleotides, the CDR3 is TGTGCCAGTAGTCCCCAAGGACAGGGGAGGAGCTATGGCTACACCTTC. The chain carries TRBV19 and TRBJ1-2; 9 nucleotides align to TRBD1. In germline, CDR1 is LNHDA, CDR2 SQIVND (reference sequence). After removal of 5 bases from V and 4 bases from J, the junction contained 11 bases not matched to a gene. The CDR3 length is 16 residues.

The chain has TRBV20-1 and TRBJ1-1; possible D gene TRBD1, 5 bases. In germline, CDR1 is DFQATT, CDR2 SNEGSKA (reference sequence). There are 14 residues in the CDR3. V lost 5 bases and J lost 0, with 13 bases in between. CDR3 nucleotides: TGCAGTGCTGAGGGGCAGGGCTTGAACACTGAAGCTTTCTTT. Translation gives CSAEGQGLNTEAFF.

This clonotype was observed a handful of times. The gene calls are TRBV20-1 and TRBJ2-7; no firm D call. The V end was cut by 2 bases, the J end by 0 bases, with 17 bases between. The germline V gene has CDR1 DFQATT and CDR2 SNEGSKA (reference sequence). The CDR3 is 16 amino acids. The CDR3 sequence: CSARRRHTEFSYEQYF. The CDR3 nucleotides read TGCAGTGCTAGACGCCGGCACACAGAATTCTCCTACGAGCAGTACTTC.

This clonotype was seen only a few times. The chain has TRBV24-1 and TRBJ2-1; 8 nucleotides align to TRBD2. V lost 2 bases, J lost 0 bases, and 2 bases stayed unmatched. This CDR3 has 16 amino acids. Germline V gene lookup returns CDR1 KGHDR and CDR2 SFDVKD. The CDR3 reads CATSDYREGSYNEQFF. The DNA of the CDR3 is TGTGCCACCAGTGATTATCGGGAGGGCTCCTACAATGAGCAGTTCTTC.

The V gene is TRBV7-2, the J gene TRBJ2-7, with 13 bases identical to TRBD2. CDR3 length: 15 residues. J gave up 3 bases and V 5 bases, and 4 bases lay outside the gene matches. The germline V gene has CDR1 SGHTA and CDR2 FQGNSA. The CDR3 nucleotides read TGTGCCAGCAGCGAAACTAGCGGGGGGGTCTACGAGCAGTACTTC. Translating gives CASSETSGGVYEQYF.

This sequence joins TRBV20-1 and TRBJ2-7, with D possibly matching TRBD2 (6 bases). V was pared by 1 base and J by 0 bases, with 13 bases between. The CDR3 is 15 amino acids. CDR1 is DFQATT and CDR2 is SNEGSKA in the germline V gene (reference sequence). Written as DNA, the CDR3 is TGCAGTGCTAGAGCAGCGCGGGGCAGCTCCTACGAGCAGTACTTC. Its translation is CSARAARGSSYEQYF.

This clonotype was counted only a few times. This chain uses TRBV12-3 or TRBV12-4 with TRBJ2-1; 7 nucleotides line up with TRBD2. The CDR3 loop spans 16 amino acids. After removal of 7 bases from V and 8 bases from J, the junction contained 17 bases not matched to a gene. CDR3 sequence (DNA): TGTGCCAGCACCGCGACGAGCGGGACGTTCGGAGATGAGCAGTTCTTC. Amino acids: CASTATSGTFGDEQFF.